This TCR beta chain was identified in a study of T-cell memory formation after mild COVID-19. About the research overall: Largely donor-specific TCR clusters were found. Study results and caveats: Clones shrinking from day 15 to 85 showed even CD4/CD8 mixes; later expanders tilted CD4+. Certain responding clones were present in pre-infection memory, suggesting participation of cross-reactive memory.

The germline V gene encodes CDR1 SEHNR and CDR2 FQNEAQ (reference sequence). This CDR3 comprises 18 residues. V was cut by 5 bases and J by 6 bases, with 26 bases left in between. As for this clonotype: Its antigen is currently unknown.

TCRdb recomputed calls from the 5' RACE reads with MiXCR, one row per CDR3 protein. The profile covers fewer than 550,000 distinct CDR3 sequences, with 20% appearing a single time and 7.5% to 9.5% taken by the ten largest. The sequence derives from an adult woman who had mild COVID-19 (a few samples of this study predate the infection). Cell type and time point are not known. The sequenced sample consisted of PBMCs or a T cell subset sorted from them (not recorded which). This chain connects TRBV7-9 to TRBJ2-1; D assignment may be TRBD1 or TRBD2 (5 bases each). The chain's CDR3 is CASSTLRGPRPRINEQFF. The CDR3 DNA follows: TGTGCCAGCAGCACCCTGAGGGGACCCCGCCCGAGGATCAATGAGCAGTTCTTC.